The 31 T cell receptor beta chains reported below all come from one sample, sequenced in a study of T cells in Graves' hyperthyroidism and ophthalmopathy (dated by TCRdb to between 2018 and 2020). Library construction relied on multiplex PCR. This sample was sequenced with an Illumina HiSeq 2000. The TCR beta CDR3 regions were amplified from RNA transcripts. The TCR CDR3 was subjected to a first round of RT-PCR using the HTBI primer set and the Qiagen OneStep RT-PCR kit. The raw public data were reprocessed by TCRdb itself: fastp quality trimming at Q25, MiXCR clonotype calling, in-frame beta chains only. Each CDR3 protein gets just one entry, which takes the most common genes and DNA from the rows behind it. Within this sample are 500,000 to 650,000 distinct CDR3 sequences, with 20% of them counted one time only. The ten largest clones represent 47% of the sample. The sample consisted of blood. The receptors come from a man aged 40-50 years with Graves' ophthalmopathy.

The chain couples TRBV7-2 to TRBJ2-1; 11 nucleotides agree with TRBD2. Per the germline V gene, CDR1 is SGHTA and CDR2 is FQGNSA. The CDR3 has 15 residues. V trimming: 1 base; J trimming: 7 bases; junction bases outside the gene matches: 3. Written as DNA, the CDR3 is TGTGCCAGCAGCTTAGAACTAGCGGGAGTAAATGAGCAGTTCTTC. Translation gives CASSLELAGVNEQFF.

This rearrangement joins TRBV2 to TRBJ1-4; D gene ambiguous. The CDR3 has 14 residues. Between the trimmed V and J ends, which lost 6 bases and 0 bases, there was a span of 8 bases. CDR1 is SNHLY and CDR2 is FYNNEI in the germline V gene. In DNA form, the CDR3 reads TGTGCCAGCAGGCCGGGGACAACTAATGAAAAACTGTTTTTT. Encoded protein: CASRPGTTNEKLFF.

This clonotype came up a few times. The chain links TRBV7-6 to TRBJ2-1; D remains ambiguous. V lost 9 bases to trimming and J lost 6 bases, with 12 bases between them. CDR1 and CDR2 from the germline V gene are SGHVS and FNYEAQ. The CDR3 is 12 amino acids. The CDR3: CARLLDGNEQFF. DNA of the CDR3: TGTGCCAGACTATTAGACGGCAATGAGCAGTTCTTC.

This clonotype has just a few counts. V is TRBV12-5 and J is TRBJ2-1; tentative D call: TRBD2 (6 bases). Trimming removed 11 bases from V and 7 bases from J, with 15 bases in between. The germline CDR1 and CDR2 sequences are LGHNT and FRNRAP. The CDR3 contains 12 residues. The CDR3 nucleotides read TGTGCTTGCCAAAACGGAGGGAATGAGCAGTTCTTC. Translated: CACQNGGNEQFF.

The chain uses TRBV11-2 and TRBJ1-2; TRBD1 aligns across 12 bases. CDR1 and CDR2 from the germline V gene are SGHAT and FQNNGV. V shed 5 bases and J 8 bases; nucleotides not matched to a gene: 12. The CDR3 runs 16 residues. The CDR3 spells CASSLGQGAPWGGYTF. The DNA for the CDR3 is TGTGCCAGCAGCCTGGGACAGGGGGCCCCGTGGGGGGGCTACACCTTC.

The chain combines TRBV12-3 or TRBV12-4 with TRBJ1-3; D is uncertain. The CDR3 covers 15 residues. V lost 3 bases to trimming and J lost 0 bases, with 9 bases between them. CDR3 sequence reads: CASSFWKSSGNTIYF. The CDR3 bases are TGTGCCAGCAGTTTCTGGAAAAGCTCTGGAAACACCATATATTTT.

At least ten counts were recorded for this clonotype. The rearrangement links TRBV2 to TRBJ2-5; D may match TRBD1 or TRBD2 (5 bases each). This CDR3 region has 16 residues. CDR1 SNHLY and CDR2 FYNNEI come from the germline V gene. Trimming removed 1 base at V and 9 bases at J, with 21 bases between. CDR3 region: CASSEGDARLSWAQYF. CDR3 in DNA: TGTGCCAGCAGTGAAGGGGACGCCCGTTTGTCTTGGGCCCAGTACTTC. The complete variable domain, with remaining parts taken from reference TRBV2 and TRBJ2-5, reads EPEVTQTPSHQVTQMGQEVILRCVPISNHLYFYWYRQILGQKVEFLVSFYNNEISEKSEIFDDQFSVERPDGSNFTLKIRSTKLEDSAMYFCASSEGDARLSWAQYFGPGTRLLVL.

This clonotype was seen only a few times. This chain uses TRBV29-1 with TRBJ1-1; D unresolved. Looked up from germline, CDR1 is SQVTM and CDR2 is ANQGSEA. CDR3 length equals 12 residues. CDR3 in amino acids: CATRTDNTEAFF. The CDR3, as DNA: TGCGCTACCCGGACGGACAACACTGAAGCTTTCTTT.

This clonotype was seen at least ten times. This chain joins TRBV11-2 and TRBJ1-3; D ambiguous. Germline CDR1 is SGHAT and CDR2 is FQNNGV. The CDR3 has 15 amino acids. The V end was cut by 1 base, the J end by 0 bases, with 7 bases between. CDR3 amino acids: CASSLGRFSGNTIYF. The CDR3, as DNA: TGTGCCAGCAGCTTAGGGAGGTTCTCTGGAAACACCATATATTTT.

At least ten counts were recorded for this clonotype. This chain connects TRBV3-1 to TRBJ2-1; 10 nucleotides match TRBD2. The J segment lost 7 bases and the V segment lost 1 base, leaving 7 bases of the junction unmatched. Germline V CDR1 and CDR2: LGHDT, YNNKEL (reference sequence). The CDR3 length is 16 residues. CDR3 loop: CASSQVVAGGRNEQFF. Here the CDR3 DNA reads TGTGCCAGCAGCCAAGTCGTAGCGGGAGGTAGGAATGAGCAGTTCTTC.

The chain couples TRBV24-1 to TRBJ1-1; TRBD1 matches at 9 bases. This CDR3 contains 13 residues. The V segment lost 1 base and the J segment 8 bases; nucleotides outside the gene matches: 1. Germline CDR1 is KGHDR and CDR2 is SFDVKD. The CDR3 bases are TGTGCCACCAGTGATTTAGGGACAGGGGAAGCTTTCTTT. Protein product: CATSDLGTGEAFF.

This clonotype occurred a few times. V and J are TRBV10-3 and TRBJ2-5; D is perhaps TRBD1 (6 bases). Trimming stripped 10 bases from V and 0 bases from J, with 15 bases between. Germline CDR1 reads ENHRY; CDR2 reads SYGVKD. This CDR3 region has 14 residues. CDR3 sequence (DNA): TGTGCCACCCAGACAGGTCCCCACCAAGAGACCCAGTACTTC. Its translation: CATQTGPHQETQYF.

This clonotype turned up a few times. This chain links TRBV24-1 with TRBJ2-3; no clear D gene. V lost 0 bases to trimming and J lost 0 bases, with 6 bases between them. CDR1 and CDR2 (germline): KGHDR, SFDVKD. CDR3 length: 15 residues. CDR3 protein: CATSDLRESTDTQYF. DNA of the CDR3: TGTGCCACCAGTGATTTGCGAGAGAGCACAGATACGCAGTATTTT.

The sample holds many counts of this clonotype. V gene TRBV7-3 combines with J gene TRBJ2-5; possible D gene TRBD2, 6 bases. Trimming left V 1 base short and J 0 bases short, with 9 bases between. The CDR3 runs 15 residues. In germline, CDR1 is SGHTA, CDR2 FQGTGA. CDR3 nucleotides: TGTGCCAGCAGCTTAATCGGGAGAAACCAAGAGACCCAGTACTTC. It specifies CASSLIGRNQETQYF.

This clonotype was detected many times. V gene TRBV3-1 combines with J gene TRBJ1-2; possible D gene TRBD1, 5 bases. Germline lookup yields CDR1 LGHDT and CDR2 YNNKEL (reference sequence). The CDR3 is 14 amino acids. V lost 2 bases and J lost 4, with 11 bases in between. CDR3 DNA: TGTGCCAGCAGCCAATCGGAGACAGCCTATGGCTACACCTTC. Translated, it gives CASSQSETAYGYTF.

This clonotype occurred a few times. The CDR3 nucleotides are TGTGCCAGTAAACCGGGACTAGCTATCAATGAGCAGTTCTTC. Translated: CASKPGLAINEQFF. The rearrangement joins TRBV6-1 to TRBJ2-1; 9 bases line up with TRBD2. The CDR3 covers 14 residues. V was pared by 9 bases and J by 6 bases, with 9 bases of the junction left unmatched. Per the germline V gene, CDR1 is MNHNS and CDR2 is SASEGT.

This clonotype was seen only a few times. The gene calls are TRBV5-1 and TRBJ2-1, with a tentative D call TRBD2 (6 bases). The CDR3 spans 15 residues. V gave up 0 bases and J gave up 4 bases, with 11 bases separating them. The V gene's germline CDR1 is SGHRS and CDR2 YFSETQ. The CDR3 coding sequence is TGCGCCAGCAGCTTGGGGGGGGACCCTTACAATGAGCAGTTCTTC. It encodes CASSLGGDPYNEQFF.

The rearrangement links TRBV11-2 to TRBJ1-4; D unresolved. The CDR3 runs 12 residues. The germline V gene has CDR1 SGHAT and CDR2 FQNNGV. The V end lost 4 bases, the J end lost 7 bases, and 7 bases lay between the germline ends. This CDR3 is CASSSNFEKLFF. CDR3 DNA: TGTGCCAGCAGCTCGAATTTTGAAAAACTGTTTTTT.

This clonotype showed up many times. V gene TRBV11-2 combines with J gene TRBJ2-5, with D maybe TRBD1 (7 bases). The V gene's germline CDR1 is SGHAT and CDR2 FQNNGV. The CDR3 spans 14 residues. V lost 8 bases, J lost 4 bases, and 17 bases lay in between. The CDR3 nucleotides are TGTGCCAGCGGGAAACAGGGGAGGTTAGAGACCCAGTACTTC. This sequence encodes CASGKQGRLETQYF. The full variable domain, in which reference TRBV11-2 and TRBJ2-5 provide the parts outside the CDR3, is EAGVAQSPRYKIIEKRQSVAFWCNPISGHATLYWYQQILGQGPKLLIQFQNNGVVDDSQLPKDRFSAERLKGVDSTLKIQPAKLEDSAVYLCASGKQGRLETQYFGPGTRLLVL.

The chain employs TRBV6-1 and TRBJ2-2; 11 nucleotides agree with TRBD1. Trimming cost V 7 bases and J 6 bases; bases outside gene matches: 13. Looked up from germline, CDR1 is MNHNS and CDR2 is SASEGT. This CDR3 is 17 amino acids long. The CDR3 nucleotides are TGTGCCAGCACGGATCATGTCGGGACAGGGGGACCCGGGGAGCTGTTTTTT. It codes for CASTDHVGTGGPGELFF.

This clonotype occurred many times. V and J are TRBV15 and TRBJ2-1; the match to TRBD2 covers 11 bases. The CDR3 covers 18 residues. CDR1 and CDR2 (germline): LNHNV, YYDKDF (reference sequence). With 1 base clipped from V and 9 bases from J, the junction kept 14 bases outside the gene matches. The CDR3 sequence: CATSRVPLLAGGPLEQFF. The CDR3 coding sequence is TGTGCCACCAGCAGAGTCCCCTTGTTAGCGGGGGGGCCCCTTGAGCAGTTCTTC.

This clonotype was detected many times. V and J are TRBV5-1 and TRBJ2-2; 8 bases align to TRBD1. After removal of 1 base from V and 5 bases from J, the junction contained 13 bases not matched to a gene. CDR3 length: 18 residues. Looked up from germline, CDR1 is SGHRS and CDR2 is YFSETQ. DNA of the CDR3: TGCGCCAGCAGCTTGTTTGCCCCAGGGGGCGCGGGGACCGGGGAGCTGTTTTTT. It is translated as CASSLFAPGGAGTGELFF.

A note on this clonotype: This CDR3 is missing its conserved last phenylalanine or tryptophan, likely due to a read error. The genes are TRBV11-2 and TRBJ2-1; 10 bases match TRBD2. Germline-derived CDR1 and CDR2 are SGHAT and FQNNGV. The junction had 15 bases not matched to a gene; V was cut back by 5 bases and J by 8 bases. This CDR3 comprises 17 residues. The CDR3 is CASSQVGASGRGHEQFL. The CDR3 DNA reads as TGTGCCAGCAGCCAAGTGGGGGCTAGCGGGAGAGGGCATGAGCAGTTCCTC.

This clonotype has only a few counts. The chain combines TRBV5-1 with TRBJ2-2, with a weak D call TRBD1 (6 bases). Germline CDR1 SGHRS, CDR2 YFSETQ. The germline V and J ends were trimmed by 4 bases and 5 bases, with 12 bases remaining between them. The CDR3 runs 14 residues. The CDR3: CASSIGGGTGELFF. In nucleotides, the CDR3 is TGCGCCAGCAGCATTGGGGGCGGAACCGGGGAGCTGTTTTTT.

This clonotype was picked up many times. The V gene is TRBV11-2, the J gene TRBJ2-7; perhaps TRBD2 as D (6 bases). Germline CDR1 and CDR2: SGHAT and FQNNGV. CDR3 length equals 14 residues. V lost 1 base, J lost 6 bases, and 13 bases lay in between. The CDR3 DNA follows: TGTGCCAGCAGCTTAGCCCTCATGGGGGGCGAGCAGTACTTC. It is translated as CASSLALMGGEQYF.

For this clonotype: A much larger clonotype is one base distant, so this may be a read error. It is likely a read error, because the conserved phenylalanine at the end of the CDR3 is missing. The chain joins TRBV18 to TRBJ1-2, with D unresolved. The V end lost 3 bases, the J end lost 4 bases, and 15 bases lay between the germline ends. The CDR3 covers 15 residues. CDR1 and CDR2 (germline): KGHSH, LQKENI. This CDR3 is CASSPEGFTTYGYTV. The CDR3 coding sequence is TGTGCCAGCTCACCTGAAGGTTTTACTACCTATGGCTACACCGTC.

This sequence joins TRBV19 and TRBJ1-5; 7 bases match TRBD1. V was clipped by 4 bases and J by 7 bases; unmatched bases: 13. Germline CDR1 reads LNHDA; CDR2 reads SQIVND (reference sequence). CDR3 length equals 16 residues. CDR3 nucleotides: TGTGCCAGTAGTAAGGGAGCCCAACAGGGGACGCAGCCCCAGCATTTT. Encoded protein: CASSKGAQQGTQPQHF.

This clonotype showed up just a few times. The CDR3 DNA sequence: TGTGCCAGCAGCTTAGTAGGAGGACTAGTAGCTCATGAGCAGTTCTTC. It encodes CASSLVGGLVAHEQFF. This chain joins TRBV5-6 and TRBJ2-1; TRBD2 matches 7 bases. CDR1 and CDR2 (germline): SGHDT, YYEEEE. The CDR3 loop spans 16 amino acids. Germline trimming cut 2 bases from V and 8 bases from J; bases unmatched to any gene: 13.

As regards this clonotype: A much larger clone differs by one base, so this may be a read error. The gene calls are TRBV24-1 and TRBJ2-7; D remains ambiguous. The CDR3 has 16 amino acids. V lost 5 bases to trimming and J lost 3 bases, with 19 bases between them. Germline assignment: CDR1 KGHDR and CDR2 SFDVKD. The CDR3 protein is CATSGPLGSDGYEQYF. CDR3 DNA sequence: TGTGCCACCAGTGGCCCGTTGGGTTCCGACGGCTACGAGCAGTACTTC.

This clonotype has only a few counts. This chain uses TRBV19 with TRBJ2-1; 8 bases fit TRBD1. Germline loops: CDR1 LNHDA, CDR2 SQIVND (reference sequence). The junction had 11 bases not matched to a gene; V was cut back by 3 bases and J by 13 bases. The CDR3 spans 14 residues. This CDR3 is CASSIQGASHSQFF. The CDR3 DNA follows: TGTGCCAGTAGTATTCAGGGGGCAAGTCATAGTCAGTTCTTC. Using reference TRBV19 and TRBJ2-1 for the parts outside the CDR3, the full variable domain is DGGITQSPKYLFRKEGQNVTLSCEQNLNHDAMYWYRQDPGQGLRLIYYSQIVNDFQKGDIAEGYSVSREKKESFPLTVTSAQKNPTAFYLCASSIQGASHSQFFGPGTRLTVL.

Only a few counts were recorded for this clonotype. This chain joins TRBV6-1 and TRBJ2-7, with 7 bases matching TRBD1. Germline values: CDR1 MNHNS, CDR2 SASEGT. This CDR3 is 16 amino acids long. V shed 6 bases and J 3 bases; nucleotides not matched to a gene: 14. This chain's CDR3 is CASRDGAGTDHYEQYF. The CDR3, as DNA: TGTGCCAGCAGAGATGGGGCCGGGACAGACCACTACGAGCAGTACTTC.